This TCR beta chain originates from a study of blood T cell repertoires in COVID-19 (dated by TCRdb to the early 2020s). Looking at the study overall: Samples from collaborators originated in the United States, Italy and Spain and spanned both the acute and convalescent phases of COVID-19. The prospective study material was composed of cDNA or gDNA derived from T cells, B-cell-depleted T cells, or PBMCs. Deeply sampled blood TCRbeta repertoires from subjects exposed to, actively infected with, or recovered from COVID-19 were included in the dataset. The repertoires were released in a freely available public database intended as a resource for research on the immune response to SARS-CoV-2. Samples were obtained from the ongoing ImmuneRACE study (first 160 participants) and from roughly 1,300 subjects provided by 6 global collaborators. A de-identified subject ID, COVID-19 status, age in years and sex were almost always included in the sample metadata. HLA class I and class II types, where available, came from metadata supplied by the sample provider rather than from assay-based typing.

For this clone: Its target antigen remains unknown. Per-base quality was not reported, and no clone a single base away is much larger than it.

The collaborating institutions used their own protocols to collect whole blood in K2EDTA tubes. Collaborator samples were shipped for TCRbeta analysis as frozen whole blood, isolated PBMCs, or DNA extracted from either sample type. General conclusions and limits of the study: The amount of clinical and demographic metadata varied by source and participant and was provided uncurated.

TCRbeta CDR3 regions were amplified from genomic DNA by means of the immunoSEQ Assay, a bias-controlled multiplex PCR. Concerning the study's data processing: Within the assay, amplification of reference gene primers was used to estimate how many nucleated cells each sample contained. To quantify the absolute abundance of each unique TCRbeta CDR3 rearrangement, sequence reads were collapsed and filtered. For each sample, productive Simpson clonality was calculated by taking the square root of Simpson's diversity index across productive rearrangements. Entries here come from immuneACCESS through TCRdb and include only in-frame sequences with V and J called. Some clones fail to appear in such tables; in the studies checked, an unresolved V gene covers under half of the shortfall, and the cause of the remainder is unknown. From that table come the V and J calls and clone size; the DNA was used to work out D and trimming. In all, the sample holds 140,000 to 150,000 clones, and around 85% of those were seen once. The ten most abundant clones make up 2.5% to 3% of the sample.

The CDR3 contains 16 residues, cysteine and phenylalanine counted. The only DNA kept is the CDR3, 48 bases in frame from the first base. V is shortened by 1 base, J by 1 base, and the region joining them spans 13 bases. CDR1 and CDR2 were assigned from the germline V gene (reference sequence) as LGHDT and YNNKEL. Sequenced sample: peripheral blood. The rearrangement joined TRBV3-1 (or the pseudogene TRBV3-2) to TRBJ1-1; TRBD1 is possibly the D segment (5 matching bases). The receptor comes from a woman between 35 and 50 years old with active or convalescent COVID-19. The nucleotide sequence is given as TGTGCCAGCAGCCAAGGGATAGGCAGGGCGAACACTGAAGCTTTCTTT. The resulting protein is CASSQGIGRANTEAFF.